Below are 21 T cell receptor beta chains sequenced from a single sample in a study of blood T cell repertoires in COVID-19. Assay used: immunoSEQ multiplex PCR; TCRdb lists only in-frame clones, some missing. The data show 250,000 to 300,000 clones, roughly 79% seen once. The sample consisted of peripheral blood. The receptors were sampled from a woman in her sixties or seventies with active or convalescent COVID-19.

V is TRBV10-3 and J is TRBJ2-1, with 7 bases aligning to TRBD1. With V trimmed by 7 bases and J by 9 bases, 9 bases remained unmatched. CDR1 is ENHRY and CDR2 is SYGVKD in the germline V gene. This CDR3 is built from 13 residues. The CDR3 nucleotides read TGTGCCATCACCCTCACAGGGGAGAGTGAGCAGTTCTTC. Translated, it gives CAITLTGESEQFF.

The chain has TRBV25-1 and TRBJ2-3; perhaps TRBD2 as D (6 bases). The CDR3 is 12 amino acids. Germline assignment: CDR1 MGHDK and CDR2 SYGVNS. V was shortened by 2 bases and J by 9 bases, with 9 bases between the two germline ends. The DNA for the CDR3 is TGTGCCAGCAGTGAAGGAGGGGTGACGCAGTATTTT. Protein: CASSEGGVTQYF. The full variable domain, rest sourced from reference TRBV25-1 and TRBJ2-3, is EADIYQTPRYLVIGTGKKITLECSQTMGHDKMYWYQQDPGMELHLIHYSYGVNSTEKGDLSSESTVSRIRTEHFPLTLESARPSHTSQYLCASSEGGVTQYFGPGTRLTVL.

The CDR3 nucleotides are TGTGCCATCAGCCCCAGGGGGGGCACAGATACGCAGTATTTT. Encoded protein: CAISPRGGTDTQYF. The chain employs TRBV10-3 and TRBJ2-3; D perhaps matches TRBD1 (7 bases). V was shortened by 6 bases and J by 1 base, with 11 bases between the two germline ends. Germline CDR1 ENHRY, CDR2 SYGVKD. This CDR3 is built from 14 residues.

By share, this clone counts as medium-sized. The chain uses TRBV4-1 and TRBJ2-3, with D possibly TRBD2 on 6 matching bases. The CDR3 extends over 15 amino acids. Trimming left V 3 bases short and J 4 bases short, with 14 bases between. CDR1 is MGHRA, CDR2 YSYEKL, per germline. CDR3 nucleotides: TGCGCCAGCAGCCACCGGGACTCTTCACCAGATACGCAGTATTTT. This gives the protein CASSHRDSSPDTQYF.

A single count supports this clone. CDR3 bases: TGTGCCAGCAGTTTAAACAGAAACTCCTATAATTCACCCCTCCACTTT. This sequence encodes CASSLNRNSYNSPLHF. The chain links TRBV27 to TRBJ1-6; D is unclear. CDR1 is MNHEY, CDR2 SMNVEV, per germline (reference sequence). This CDR3 contains 16 residues. The V end lost 2 bases, the J end lost 0 bases, and 8 bases lay between the germline ends.

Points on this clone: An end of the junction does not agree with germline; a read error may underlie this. The CDR3 bases are TGCGCCAGCAGCTTCGGTTCGGAGAACACCGAAGCTTTCTTT. It translates to CASSFGSENTEAFF. V usage is TRBV5-1 and J usage is TRBJ1-1; D ambiguous. This CDR3 is built from 14 residues. Germline values: CDR1 SGHRS, CDR2 YFSETQ.

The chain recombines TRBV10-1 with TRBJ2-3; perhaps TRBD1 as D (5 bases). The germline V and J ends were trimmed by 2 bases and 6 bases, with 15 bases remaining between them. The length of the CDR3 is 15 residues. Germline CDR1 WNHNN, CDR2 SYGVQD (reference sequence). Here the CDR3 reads CASSEIGAPQDTQYF. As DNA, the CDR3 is TGCGCCAGCAGTGAGATTGGGGCCCCACAGGATACGCAGTATTTT.

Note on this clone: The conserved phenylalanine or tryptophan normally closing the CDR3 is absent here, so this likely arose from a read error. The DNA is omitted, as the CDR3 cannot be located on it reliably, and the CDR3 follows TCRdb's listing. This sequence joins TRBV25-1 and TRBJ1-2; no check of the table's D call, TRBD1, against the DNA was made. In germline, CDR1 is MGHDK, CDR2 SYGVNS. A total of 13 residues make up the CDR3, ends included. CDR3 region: CASSAGSTGALFV.

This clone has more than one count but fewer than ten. The DNA of the CDR3 is TGTGCCAGCGGACGCAGGGAAGGGACTGAAGCTTTCTTT. This codes for CASGRREGTEAFF. V usage is TRBV2 and J usage is TRBJ1-1, with a weak D call TRBD1 (5 bases). The CDR3 runs to 13 residues. V was trimmed by 8 bases and J by 5 bases, leaving 15 bases between them. From germline, CDR1 is SNHLY and CDR2 FYNNEI.

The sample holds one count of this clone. The CDR3 reads CASSLAAGGTRNTEAFF. CDR3 DNA sequence: TGTGCCAGCAGCTTGGCGGCAGGGGGCACCAGGAACACTGAAGCTTTCTTT. The chain recombines TRBV5-4 with TRBJ1-1, with 8 nucleotides matching TRBD1. After removal of 0 bases from V and 1 base from J, the junction contained 8 bases not matched to a gene. Per the germline V gene, CDR1 is SGHNT and CDR2 is YYREEE (reference sequence). The length of the CDR3 is 17 residues.

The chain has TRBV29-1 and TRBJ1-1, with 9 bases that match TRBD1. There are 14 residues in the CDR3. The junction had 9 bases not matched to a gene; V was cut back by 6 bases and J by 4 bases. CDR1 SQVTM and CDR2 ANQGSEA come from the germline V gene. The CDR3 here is CSVLGDRASTEAFF. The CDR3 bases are TGCAGCGTACTGGGGGACAGGGCAAGCACTGAAGCTTTCTTT.

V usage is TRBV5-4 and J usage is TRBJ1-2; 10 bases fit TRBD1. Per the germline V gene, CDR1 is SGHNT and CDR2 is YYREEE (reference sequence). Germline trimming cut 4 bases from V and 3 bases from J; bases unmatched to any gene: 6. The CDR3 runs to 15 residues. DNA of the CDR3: TGTGCCAGCAGCCTGACAGGGGGCATTGACTATGGCTACACCTTC. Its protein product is CASSLTGGIDYGYTF.

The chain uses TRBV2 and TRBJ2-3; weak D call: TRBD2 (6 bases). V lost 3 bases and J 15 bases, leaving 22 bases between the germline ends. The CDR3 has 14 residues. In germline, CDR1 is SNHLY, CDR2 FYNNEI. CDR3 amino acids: CASSDARIVAAFYF. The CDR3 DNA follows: TGTGCCAGCAGTGATGCCCGTATTGTAGCGGCATTTTATTTT.

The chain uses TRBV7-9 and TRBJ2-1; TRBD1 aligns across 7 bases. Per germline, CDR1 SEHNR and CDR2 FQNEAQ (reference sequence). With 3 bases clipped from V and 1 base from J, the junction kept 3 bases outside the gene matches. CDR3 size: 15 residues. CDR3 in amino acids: CASSFAGGSYNEQFF. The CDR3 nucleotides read TGTGCCAGCAGCTTCGCAGGGGGATCCTACAATGAGCAGTTCTTC.

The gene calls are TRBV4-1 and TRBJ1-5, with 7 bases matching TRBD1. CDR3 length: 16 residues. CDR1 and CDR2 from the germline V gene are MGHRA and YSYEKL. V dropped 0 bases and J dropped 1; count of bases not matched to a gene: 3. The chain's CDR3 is CASSQDATGSNQPQHF. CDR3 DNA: TGCGCCAGCAGCCAAGATGCGACAGGGAGCAATCAGCCCCAGCATTTT.

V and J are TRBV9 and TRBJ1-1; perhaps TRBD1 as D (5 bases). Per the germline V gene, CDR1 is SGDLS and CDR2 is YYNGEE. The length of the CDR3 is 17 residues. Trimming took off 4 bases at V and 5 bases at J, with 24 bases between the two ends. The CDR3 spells CASSPQPGTVRRTEAFF. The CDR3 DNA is TGTGCCAGCAGCCCACAACCTGGGACTGTCCGTCGGACTGAAGCTTTCTTT. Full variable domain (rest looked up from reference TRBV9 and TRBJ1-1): DSGVTQTPKHLITATGQRVTLRCSPRSGDLSVYWYQQSLDQGLQFLIQYYNGEERAKGNILERFSAQQFPDLHSELNLSSLELGDSALYFCASSPQPGTVRRTEAFFGQGTRLTVV.

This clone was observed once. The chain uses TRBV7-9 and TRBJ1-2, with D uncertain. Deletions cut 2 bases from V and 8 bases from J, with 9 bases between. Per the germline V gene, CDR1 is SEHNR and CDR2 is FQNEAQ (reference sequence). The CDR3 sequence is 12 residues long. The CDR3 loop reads CASSLLGEGYTF. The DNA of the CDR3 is TGTGCCAGCAGCTTACTCGGGGAGGGCTACACCTTC.

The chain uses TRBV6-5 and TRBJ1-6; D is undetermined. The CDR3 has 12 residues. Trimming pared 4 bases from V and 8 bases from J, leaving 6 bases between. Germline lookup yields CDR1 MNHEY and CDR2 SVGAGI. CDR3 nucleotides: TGTGCCAGCAGTTGGCGGGATTCACCCCTCCACTTT. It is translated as CASSWRDSPLHF.

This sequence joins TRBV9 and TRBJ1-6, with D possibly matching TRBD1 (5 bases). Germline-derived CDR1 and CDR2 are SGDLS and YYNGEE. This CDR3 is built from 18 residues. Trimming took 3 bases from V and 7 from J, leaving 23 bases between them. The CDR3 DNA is TGTGCCAGCAGCGCGACGGACAATAGAAGCGGGGAAAATTCACCCCTCCACTTT. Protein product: CASSATDNRSGENSPLHF.

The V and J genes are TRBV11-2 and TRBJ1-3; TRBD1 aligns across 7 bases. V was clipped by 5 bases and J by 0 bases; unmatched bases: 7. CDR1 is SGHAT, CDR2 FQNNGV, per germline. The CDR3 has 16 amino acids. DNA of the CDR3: TGTGCCAGCAGCCAACGCGGGACAGTCTCTGGAAACACCATATATTTT. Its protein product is CASSQRGTVSGNTIYF.

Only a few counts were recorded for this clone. The CDR3 spells CASSSTGLKAFF. DNA for the CDR3: TGTGCCAGCAGCTCGACAGGGTTAAAAGCTTTCTTT. The V call is TRBV6-5, the J call TRBJ1-1, with 7 positions matching TRBD1. Germline lookup yields CDR1 MNHEY and CDR2 SVGAGI. The CDR3 runs to 12 residues. The V segment lost 6 bases and the J segment 9 bases; nucleotides outside the gene matches: 7.